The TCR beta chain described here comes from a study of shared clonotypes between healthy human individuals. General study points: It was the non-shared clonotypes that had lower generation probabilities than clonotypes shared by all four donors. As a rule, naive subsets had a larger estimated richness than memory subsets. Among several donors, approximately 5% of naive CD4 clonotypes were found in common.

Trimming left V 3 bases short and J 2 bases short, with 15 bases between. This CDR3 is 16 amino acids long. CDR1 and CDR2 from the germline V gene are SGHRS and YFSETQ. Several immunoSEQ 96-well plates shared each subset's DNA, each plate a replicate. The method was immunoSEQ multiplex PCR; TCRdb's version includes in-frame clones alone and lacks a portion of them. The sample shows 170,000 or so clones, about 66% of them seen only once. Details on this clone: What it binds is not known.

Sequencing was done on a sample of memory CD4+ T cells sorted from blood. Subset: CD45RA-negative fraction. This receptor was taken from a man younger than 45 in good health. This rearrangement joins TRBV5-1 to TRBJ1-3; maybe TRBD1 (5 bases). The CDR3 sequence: CASSWGDGDPGNTIYF. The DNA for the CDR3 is TGCGCCAGCAGCTGGGGGGACGGGGACCCTGGAAACACCATATATTTT.